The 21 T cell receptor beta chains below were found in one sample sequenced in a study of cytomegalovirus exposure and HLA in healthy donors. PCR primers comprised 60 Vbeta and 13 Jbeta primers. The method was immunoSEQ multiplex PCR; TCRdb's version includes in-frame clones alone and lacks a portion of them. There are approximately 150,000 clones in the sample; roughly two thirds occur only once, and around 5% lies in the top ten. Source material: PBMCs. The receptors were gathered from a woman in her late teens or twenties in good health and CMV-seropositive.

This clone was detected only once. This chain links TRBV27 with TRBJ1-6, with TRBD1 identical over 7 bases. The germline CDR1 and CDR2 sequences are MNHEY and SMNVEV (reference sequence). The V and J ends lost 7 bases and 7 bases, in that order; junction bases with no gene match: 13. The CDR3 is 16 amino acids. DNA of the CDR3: TGTGCCAGCACGCTGATTCCGGGACAGCCGAATTCACCCCTCCACTTT. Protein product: CASTLIPGQPNSPLHF.

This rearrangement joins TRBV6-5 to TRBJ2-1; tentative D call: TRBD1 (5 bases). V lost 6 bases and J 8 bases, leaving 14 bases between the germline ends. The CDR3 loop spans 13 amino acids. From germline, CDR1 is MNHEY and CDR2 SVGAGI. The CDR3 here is CASSRQGWDEQFF. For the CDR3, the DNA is TGTGCCAGCAGCCGCCAGGGCTGGGATGAGCAGTTCTTC.

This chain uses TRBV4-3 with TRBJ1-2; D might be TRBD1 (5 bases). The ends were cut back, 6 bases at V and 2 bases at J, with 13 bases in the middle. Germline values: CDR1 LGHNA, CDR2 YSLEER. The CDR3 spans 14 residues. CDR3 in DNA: TGCGCCAGCAGTCCTCGGGCAGGGAACTATGGCTACACCTTC. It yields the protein CASSPRAGNYGYTF.

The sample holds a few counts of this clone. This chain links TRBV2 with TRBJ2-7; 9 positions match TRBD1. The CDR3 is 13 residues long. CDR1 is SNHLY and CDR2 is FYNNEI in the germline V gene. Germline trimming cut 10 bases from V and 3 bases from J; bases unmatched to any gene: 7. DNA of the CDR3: TGTGCCACCCTCCGGGACAGGGTCTACGAGCAGTACTTC. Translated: CATLRDRVYEQYF.

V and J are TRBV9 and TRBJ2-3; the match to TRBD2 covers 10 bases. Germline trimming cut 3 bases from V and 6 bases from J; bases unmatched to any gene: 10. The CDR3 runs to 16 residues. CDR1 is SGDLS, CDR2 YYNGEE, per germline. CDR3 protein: CASSEGSGGAVDTQYF. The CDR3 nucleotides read TGTGCCAGCAGCGAGGGGAGCGGGGGGGCAGTTGATACGCAGTATTTT. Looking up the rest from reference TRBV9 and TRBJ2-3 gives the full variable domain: DSGVTQTPKHLITATGQRVTLRCSPRSGDLSVYWYQQSLDQGLQFLIQYYNGEERAKGNILERFSAQQFPDLHSELNLSSLELGDSALYFCASSEGSGGAVDTQYFGPGTRLTVL.

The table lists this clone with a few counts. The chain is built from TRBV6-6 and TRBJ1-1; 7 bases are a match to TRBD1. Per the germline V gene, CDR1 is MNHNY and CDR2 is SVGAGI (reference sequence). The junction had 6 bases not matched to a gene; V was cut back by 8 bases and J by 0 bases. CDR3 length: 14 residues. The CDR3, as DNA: TGTGCCAGCGGTGTACAGGGGATGAACACTGAAGCTTTCTTT. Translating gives CASGVQGMNTEAFF.

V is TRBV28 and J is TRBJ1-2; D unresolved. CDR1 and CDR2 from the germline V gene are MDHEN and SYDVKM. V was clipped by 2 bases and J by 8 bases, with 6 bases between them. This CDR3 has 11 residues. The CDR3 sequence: CASSLGPGYTF. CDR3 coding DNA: TGTGCCAGCAGTTTAGGGCCGGGCTACACCTTC.

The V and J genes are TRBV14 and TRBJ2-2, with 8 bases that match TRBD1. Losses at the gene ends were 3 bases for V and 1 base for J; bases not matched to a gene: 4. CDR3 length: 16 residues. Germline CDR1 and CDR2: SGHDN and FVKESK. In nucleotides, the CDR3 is TGTGCCAGCAGCCATCTTGGACAGGGGAACACCGGGGAGCTGTTTTTT. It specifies CASSHLGQGNTGELFF.

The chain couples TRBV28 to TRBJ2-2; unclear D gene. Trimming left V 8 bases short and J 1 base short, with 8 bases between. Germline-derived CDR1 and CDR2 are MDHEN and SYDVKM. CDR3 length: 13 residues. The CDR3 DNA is TGTGCCAGCGTATCTTGGAACACCGGGGAGCTGTTTTTT. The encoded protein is CASVSWNTGELFF.

The CDR3 loop reads CSVVAGGQVAFF. The CDR3 DNA follows: TGCAGCGTTGTGGCGGGGGGGCAGGTAGCTTTCTTT. The rearrangement joins TRBV29-1 to TRBJ1-1, with D maybe TRBD1 (6 bases). Trimming took off 4 bases at V and 10 bases at J, with 16 bases between the two ends. Germline lookup yields CDR1 SQVTM and CDR2 ANQGSEA. The CDR3 length is 12 residues.

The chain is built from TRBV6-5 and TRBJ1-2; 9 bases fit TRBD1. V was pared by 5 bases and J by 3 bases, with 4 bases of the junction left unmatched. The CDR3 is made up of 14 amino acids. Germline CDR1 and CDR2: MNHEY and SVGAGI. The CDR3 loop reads CASSPTGGYYGYTF. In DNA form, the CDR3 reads TGTGCCAGCAGTCCAACAGGGGGCTACTATGGCTACACCTTC.

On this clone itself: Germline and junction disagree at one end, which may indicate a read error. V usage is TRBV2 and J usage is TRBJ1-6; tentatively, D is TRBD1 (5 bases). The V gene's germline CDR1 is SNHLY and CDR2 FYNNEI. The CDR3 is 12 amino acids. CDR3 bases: TGTGCCAGCAGTATAGGGGATACGGCCTTTAACTTT. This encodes CASSIGDTAFNF.

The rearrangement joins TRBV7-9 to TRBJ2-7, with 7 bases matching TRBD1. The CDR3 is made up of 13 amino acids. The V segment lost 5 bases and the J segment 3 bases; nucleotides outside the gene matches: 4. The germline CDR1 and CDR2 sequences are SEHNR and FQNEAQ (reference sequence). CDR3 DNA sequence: TGTGCCAGCAGCAGGGACAGCATCTACGAGCAGTACTTC. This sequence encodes CASSRDSIYEQYF.

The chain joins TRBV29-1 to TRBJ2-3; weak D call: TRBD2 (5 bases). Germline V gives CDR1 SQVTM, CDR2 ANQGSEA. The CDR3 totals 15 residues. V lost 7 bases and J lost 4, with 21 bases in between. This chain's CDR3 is CSAGRASTIADTQYF. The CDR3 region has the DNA TGCAGCGCCGGGCGGGCCTCAACGATTGCAGATACGCAGTATTTT.

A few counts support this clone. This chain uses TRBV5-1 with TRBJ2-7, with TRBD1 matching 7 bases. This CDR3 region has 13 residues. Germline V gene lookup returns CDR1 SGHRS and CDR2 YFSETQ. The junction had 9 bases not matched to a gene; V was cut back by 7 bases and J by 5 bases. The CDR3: CASGRQGSDEQYF. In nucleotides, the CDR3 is TGCGCCAGCGGGAGACAGGGTTCAGACGAGCAGTACTTC.

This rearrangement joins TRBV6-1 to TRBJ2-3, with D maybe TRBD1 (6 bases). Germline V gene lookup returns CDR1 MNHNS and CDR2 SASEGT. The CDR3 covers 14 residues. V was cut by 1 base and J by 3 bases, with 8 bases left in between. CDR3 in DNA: TGTGCCAGCAGTGAAGGAGGGGGTACAGATACGCAGTATTTT. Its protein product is CASSEGGGTDTQYF.

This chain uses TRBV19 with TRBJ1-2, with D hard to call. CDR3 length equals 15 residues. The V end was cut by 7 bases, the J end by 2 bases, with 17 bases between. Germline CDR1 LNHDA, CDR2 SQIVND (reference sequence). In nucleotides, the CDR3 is TGTGCCAGTACCCTCGTGGCCGCCGTGAACTATGGCTACACCTTC. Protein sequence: CASTLVAAVNYGYTF. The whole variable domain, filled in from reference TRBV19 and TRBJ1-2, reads DGGITQSPKYLFRKEGQNVTLSCEQNLNHDAMYWYRQDPGQGLRLIYYSQIVNDFQKGDIAEGYSVSREKKESFPLTVTSAQKNPTAFYLCASTLVAAVNYGYTFGSGTRLTVV.

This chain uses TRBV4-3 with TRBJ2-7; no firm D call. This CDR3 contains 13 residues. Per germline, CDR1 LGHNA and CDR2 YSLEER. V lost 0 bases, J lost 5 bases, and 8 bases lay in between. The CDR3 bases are TGCGCCAGCAGCCAAGATCGGGTCCACGAGCAGTACTTC. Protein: CASSQDRVHEQYF.

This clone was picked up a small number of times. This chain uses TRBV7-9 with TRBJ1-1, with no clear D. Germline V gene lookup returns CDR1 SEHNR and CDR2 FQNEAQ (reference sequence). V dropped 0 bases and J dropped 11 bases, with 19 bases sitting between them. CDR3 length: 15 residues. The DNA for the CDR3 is TGTGCCAGCAGCTTAGCGCAAGGGTCGGAGGAGTTCGCTTTCTTT. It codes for CASSLAQGSEEFAFF.

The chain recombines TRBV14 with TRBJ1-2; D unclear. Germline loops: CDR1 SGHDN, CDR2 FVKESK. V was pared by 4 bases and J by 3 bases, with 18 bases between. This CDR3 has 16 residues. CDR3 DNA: TGTGCCAGCAGCCCATCGGGGATAGCCCTCGACTATGGCTACACCTTC. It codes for CASSPSGIALDYGYTF.

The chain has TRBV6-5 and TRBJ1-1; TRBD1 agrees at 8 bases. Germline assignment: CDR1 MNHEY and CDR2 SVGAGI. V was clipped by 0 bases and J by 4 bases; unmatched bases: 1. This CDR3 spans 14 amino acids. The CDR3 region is CASSYSTGGTEAFF. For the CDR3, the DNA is TGTGCCAGCAGTTACTCCACAGGGGGCACTGAAGCTTTCTTT.